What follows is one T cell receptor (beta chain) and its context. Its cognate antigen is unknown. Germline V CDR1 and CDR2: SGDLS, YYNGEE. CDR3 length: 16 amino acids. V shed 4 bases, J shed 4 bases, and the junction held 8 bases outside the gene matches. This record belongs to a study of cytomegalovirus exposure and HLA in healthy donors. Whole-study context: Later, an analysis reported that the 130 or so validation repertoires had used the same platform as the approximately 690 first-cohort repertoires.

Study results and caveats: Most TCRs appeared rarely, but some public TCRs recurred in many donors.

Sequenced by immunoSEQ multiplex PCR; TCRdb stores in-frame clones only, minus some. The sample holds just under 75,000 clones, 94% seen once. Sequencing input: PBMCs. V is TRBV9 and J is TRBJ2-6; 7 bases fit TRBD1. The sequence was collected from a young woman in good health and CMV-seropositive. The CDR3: CASSLLKGAGANVLTF. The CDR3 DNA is TGTGCCAGCAGCTTACTCAAGGGGGCCGGGGCCAACGTCCTGACTTTC.